This T cell receptor beta chain was recovered during a study of blood T cell repertoires in COVID-19. Study details: COVID-19 samples from acute and convalescent phases originated in the United States, Italy and Spain. From T cells, B-cell-depleted T cells, or PBMCs came the material, which was cDNA or gDNA.

Seattle patients were enrolled during active infection and followed longitudinally. The CDR3 runs to 17 residues. The germline V gene has CDR1 PRHDT and CDR2 FYEKMQ (reference sequence). With 3 bases removed from V and 2 bases from J, the gap between germline ends came to 17 bases. In the original workflow: Reference gene primer amplification gave nucleated cell count estimates. Data came from immunoSEQ multiplex PCR; TCRdb stores just in-frame clones and leaves some out. That table supplies the V and J calls and clone size; D and trimming were determined from the DNA. The repertoire holds fewer than 450,000 clones, about 90% seen once, with approximately 7.3% in the top ten.

The source is a woman in her sixties or seventies with COVID-19, enrolled during active disease. The specimen sequenced was peripheral blood. This chain uses TRBV13 with TRBJ2-1; TRBD2 is a possible D gene (6 bases). Here the CDR3 reads CASSFVGSGSPYNEQFF. The CDR3 coding sequence is TGTGCCAGCAGCTTTGTGGGTAGCGGTTCCCCCTACAATGAGCAGTTCTTC.